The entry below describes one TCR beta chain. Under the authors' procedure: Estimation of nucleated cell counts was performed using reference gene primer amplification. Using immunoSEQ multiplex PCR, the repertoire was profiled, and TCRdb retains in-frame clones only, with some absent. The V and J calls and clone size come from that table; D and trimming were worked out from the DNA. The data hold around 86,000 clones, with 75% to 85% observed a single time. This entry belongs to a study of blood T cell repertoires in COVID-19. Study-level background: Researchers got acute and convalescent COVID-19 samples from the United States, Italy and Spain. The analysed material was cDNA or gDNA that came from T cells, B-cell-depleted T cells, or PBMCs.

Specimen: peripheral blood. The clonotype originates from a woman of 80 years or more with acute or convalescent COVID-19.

For the CDR3, the DNA is TGTGCCAGCTCACCAGGGGCAGGGTACGGCCAGCCCCAGCATTTT. Translation gives CASSPGAGYGQPQHF. J is TRBJ1-5 and V is TRBV18, with D maybe TRBD1 (5 bases). Germline lookup yields CDR1 KGHSH and CDR2 LQKENI. The CDR3 totals 15 residues. Trimming shortened V by 2 bases and J by 7 bases, and 15 bases separated the two germline ends.